These T cell receptor beta chains were read from a single sample in a study of blood T cell repertoires in COVID-19. TCRdb's copy holds only in-frame clones and misses some; the assay was immunoSEQ multiplex PCR. This table holds 150,000 to 180,000 clones, approximately 83% found once. The sample comprised peripheral blood. The receptors originated from a woman aged 55-75 years with acute or convalescent COVID-19. CDR3s leave out the opening cysteine and the closing phenylalanine or tryptophan. D genes are given only for firm matches. Size tells how often a clone was seen (once, few, many) or the class of an expanded clone, and some rows leave it out.

d_call | clone_size | cdr3_length | v_call | cdr3_aa
- | - | 11 | TRBV24-1 | ATSDSSGGTQY
- | - | 12 | TRBV27 | ASSFSLGGNEQF
- | - | 14 | TRBV10-3 | AISDPRTPFGETQY
- | - | 13 | TRBV18 | ASSPPGRVGTEAF
TRBD1 | - | 11 | TRBV5-1 | ASSLQGMPEAF
TRBD2 | - | 17 | TRBV4-1 | ASSQAKASGAPRAGELF
- | - | 11 | TRBV3-1/TRBV3-2 | ASSLPDRTGAF
- | - | 11 | TRBV11-3 | ASSLGGAREAF
- | - | 14 | TRBV2 | ASILDQGTGNQPQH
TRBD1 | - | 10 | TRBV6-5 | ASLGGSGTIY
TRBD1 | - | 13 | TRBV11-2 | ASSSRTGENTEAF
TRBD1 | once | 15 | TRBV9 | ASSFSRDRRMNTEAF
TRBD2 | - | 16 | TRBV19 | ASSGASPLAGDYNEQF
TRBD1 | - | 14 | TRBV29-1 | SVGGGRGRADTEAF
- | - | 11 | TRBV12-3/TRBV12-4 | ASTPGRNEKLF
- | - | 12 | TRBV5-1 | ASSFAQANYGYT
TRBD1 | - | 12 | TRBV28 | ASSFFRGSSGYT
TRBD1 | - | 13 | TRBV4-1 | ASSQVGTGIYEQY
- | - | 11 | TRBV7-9 | AGSELTRTGYT
TRBD1 | - | 12 | TRBV5-4 | ASLPGTGGSGYT
TRBD1 | - | 14 | TRBV3-1/TRBV3-2 | ASSSLNRGQSTEAF
TRBD1 | - | 17 | TRBV4-1 | ASSQGPGQGVFSNQPQH
- | - | 12 | TRBV28 | ASSLRPQGHGYT
- | few | 13 | TRBV6-1 | ASSEAGASYNEQF
- | - | 12 | TRBV3-1/TRBV3-2 | ASSHQGNSQGYT
- | - | 16 | TRBV14 | ASSQGGGKGILSLEAF
- | - | 14 | TRBV7-2 | ASSLGWGVPNEKLF
TRBD1 | few | 12 | TRBV7-2 | ASSSGTGGYGYT
- | - | 11 | TRBV30 | ACAQTENTEAF
- | few | 12 | TRBV10-2 | ASNPAIANEKLF
- | once | 14 | TRBV9 | ASSVAAEVNTGELF
- | - | 13 | TRBV6-6 | ASSNGLLRTDTQY